This TCR beta chain was recorded in a study of regulatory T cells in long-lasting Graves disease. Whole-study results and caveats: There were preferences for TRBV28, TRBJ1-2 and TRBJ2-5 in persistent disease. Persistent Graves' patients had lower TCR diversity than newly diagnosed ones. Persistent patients shared more public clonotypes (about 2,800) than newly diagnosed patients (under 1,000).

Regarding time point: newly diagnosed GD, antithyroid drugs for less than 3 months. The TCR library was prepared using RNA isolated from PBMCs. Regarding this clonotype: Its antigen is currently unknown. This may stem from a read error, because a much larger clone lies one nucleotide away.

Arm-PCR of CDR3 regions and iRepertoire HTBI primers were the basis on which TCR beta libraries were built. TCRdb used MiXCR to reprocess the multiplex PCR reads, holding one entry per CDR3 protein. Here the sample spans about 440,000 distinct CDR3 sequences, less than 20% being singletons. The CDR3 is 15 amino acids. The J segment lost 8 bases and the V segment lost 8 bases, leaving 15 bases of the junction unmatched. CDR1 and CDR2 from the germline V gene are KGHSH and LQKENI. The same sample was also used in a study of T cells in Graves' hyperthyroidism and ophthalmopathy.

The source material was peripheral blood mononuclear cells (PBMCs), sampled at new diagnosis, from a patient treated with antithyroid drugs. The clonotype comes from a woman aged 30 to 39 with Graves disease. The V call is TRBV18, the J call TRBJ2-1; the match to TRBD2 covers 7 bases. CDR3 DNA sequence: TGTGCCAGCCCACTTCCGGGACTACGTCGCCATGAGCAGTTCTTC. This encodes CASPLPGLRRHEQFF. The full variable domain, completed using reference TRBV18 and TRBJ2-1, is NAGVMQNPRHLVRRRGQEARLRCSPMKGHSHVYWYRQLPEEGLKFMVYLQKENIIDESGMPKERFSAEFPKEGPSILRIQQVVRGDSAAYFCASPLPGLRRHEQFFGPGTRLTVL.